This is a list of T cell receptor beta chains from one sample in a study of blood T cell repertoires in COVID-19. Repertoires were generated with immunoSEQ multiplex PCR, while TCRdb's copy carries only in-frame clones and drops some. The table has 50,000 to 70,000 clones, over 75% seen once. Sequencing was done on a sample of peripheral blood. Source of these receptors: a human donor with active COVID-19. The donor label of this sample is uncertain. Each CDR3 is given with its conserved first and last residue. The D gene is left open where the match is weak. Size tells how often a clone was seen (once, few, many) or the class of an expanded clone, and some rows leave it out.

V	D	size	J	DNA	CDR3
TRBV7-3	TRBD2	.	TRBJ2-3	TGTGCCAGCAGCAGACTAGCGGGCACAGATACGCAGTATTTT	CASSRLAGTDTQYF
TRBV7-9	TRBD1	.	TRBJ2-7	TGTGCCAGCAGCCTACGGACAGGGTACGGTTACGAGCAGTACTTC	CASSLRTGYGYEQYF
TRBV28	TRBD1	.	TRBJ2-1	TGTGCCAGCTCTGGGGGACAGGGGGCGCTAAGCTACAATGAGCAGTTCTTC	CASSGGQGALSYNEQFF
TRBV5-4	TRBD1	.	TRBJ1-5	TGTGCCAGCAGCCAAGACAGGGTGGGACAGCCCCAGCATTTT	CASSQDRVGQPQHF
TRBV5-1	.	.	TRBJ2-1	TGCGCCAGCAGCTTGGCCAGGCGGGGAGACTTCAATGAGCAGTTCTTC	CASSLARRGDFNEQFF
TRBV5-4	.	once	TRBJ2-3	TGTGCCAGCAGCTTGGACCGGAGCACAGATACGCAGTATTTT	CASSLDRSTDTQYF
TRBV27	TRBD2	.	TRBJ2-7	TGTGCCAGCAGTGCGGGACTAGCGGCTTACGAGCAGTACTTC	CASSAGLAAYEQYF
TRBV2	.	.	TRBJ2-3	TGTGCCAGCAGCGCTGACTACACAGATACGCAGTATTTT	CASSADYTDTQYF
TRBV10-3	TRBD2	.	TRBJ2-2	TGTGCCATGGCGGGGACTAGCGGGTCGAACACCGGGGAGCTGTTTTTT	CAMAGTSGSNTGELFF
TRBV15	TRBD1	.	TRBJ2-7	TGTGCCACCAGCAGAGTACGGGACAGTAGCTACGAGCAGTACTTC	CATSRVRDSSYEQYF
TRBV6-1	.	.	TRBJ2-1	TGTGCCAGCAGTGAAGGGGACTGGAGAGGCAATGAGCAGTTCTTC	CASSEGDWRGNEQFF
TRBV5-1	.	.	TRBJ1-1	TGCGCCAGCAGCTTGGCCACGCGGGGTAGCACTGAAGCTTTCTTT	CASSLATRGSTEAFF
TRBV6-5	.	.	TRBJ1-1	TGTGCCAGCAGCAAGTCAGAGAACACTGAAGCTTTCTTT	CASSKSENTEAFF
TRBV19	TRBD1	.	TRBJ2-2	TGTGCCAGTAGGAATGACAGGGAGAGGTCTGGGGAGCTGTTTTTT	CASRNDRERSGELFF
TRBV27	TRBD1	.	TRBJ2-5	TGTGCCAGTGCCCGGGACAGGGGCCAAGAGACCCAGTACTTC	CASARDRGQETQYF
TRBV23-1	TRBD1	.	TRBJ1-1	TGCGCCAGCAGGGGGGACAGAGGGGACACTGAAGCTTTCTTT	CASRGDRGDTEAFF
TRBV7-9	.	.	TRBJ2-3	TGTGCCAGCAGTTCAACAGGCACAGATACGCAGTATTTT	CASSSTGTDTQYF
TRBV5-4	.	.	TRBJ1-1	TGTGCCAGCAGCTCCAGGGTGGGCACTGAAGCTTTCTTT	CASSSRVGTEAFF
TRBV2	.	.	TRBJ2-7	TGTGCCAGCAGTCCCGATCGGGGGACGCAGAGCTCCTACGAGCAGTACTTC	CASSPDRGTQSSYEQYF
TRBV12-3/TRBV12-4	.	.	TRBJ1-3	TGTGCCAGCAGTCTATCGTCTGGAAACACCATATATTTT	CASSLSSGNTIYF
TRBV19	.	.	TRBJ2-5	TGTGCCAGTAGTATGATAGCCCAAGAGACCCAGTACTTC	CASSMIAQETQYF
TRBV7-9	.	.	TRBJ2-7	TGTGCCAGCAGCTTACCAGGATCCTACGAGCAGTACTTC	CASSLPGSYEQYF
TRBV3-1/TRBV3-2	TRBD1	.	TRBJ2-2	TGTGCCAGCACCCCGGACAGGGAGGACGGGGAGCTGTTTTTT	CASTPDREDGELFF
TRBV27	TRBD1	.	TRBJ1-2	TGTGCCAGCAAACGGACAGGGGAAGCCTATGGCTACACCTTC	CASKRTGEAYGYTF
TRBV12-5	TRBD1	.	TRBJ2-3	TGTGCTAGTGGTTTGGTTCAGGGGGCCCCCAGCCAGGGTACGCAGTATTTT	CASGLVQGAPSQGTQYF
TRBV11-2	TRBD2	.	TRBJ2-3	TGTGCCAGCAGCTGGGGGGGGGATACGCAGTATTTT	CASSWGGDTQYF
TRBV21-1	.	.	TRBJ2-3	TGTGCCAGCAGCGACTGCCCTCCGAGGACTAGCGGGAGCACAGATACGCAGTATTTT	CASSDCPPRTSGSTDTQYF
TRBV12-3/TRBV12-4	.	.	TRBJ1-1	TGTGCCAGCAGGCAGGGGACTGAAGCTTTCTTT	CASRQGTEAFF
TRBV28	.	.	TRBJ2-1	TGTGCCAGCAGTTTATCGAGCAATGAGCAGTTCTTC	CASSLSSNEQFF
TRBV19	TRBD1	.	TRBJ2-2	TGTGCCAGTAACCAACCGGGACAGCCCGCGAACACCGGGGAGCTGTTTTTT	CASNQPGQPANTGELFF
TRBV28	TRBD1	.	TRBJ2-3	TGTGCCAGCAGTGCGACCGGGACAGGGCCGCCAGATACGCAGTATTTT	CASSATGTGPPDTQYF
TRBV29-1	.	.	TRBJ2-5	TGCAGCGTTGCGCGCGGGGCGGGAGAGACCCAGTACTTC	CSVARGAGETQYF
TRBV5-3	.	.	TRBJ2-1	TGTGCCAGAACCGGAACCAGACTCGGACAAGAGTACAATGAGCAGTTCTTC	CARTGTRLGQEYNEQFF
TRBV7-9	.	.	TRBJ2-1	TGTGCCAGCAGCTTAACCACTCCTAGGAAACGTTACACCTTCAATGAGCAGTTCTTC	CASSLTTPRKRYTFNEQFF
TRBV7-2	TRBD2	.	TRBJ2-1	TGTGCCAGCAGCTTACTAGCGGCGCCGGTGGGTGAGCAGTTCTTC	CASSLLAAPVGEQFF
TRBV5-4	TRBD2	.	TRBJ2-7	TGTGCCAGCAGCAGCGGGGCCGGCTCCTACGAGCAGTACTTC	CASSSGAGSYEQYF
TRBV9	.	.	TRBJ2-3	TGTGCCAGCGATAAAAATTCCAGGGGTAGCACAGATACGCAGTATTTT	CASDKNSRGSTDTQYF
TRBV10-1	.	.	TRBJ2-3	TGCGCCAGCAGTGACAGGGTCGCAGATACGCAGTATTTT	CASSDRVADTQYF
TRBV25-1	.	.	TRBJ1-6	TGTGCCAGCAGGCCGAGTGGCTCCTATAATTCACCCCTCCACTTT	CASRPSGSYNSPLHF
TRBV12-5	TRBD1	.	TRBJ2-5	TGTGCTAGTGCCCGCCCGGACAGGCGAGAGACCCAGTACTTC	CASARPDRRETQYF